The next 13 T cell receptor beta chains were all read from a single sample in a study of control samples from healthy donors and cancer patients. Sequenced by immunoSEQ multiplex PCR; TCRdb stores in-frame clones only, minus some. The data show 100,000 to 150,000 clones, with approximately 92% seen just once and approximately 0.57% held by the top ten. Material: PBMCs. The receptor source for this set is a man at least 80 years old with head and neck cancer.

This clone appeared once. This chain links TRBV20-1 with TRBJ2-5, with no clear D. There are 11 residues in the CDR3. Germline-derived CDR1 and CDR2 are DFQATT and SNEGSKA (reference sequence). Trimming shortened V by 6 bases and J by 5 bases, and 10 bases separated the two germline ends. The CDR3 bases are TGCAGTGCCGACTTAGGGGAGACCCAGTACTTC. This codes for CSADLGETQYF.

The count of this clone is one. V is TRBV5-1 and J is TRBJ2-3; possibly TRBD2 for D (5 bases). Per germline, CDR1 SGHRS and CDR2 YFSETQ. This CDR3 is 13 amino acids long. Deletions cut 0 bases from V and 5 bases from J, with 7 bases between. The CDR3 coding sequence is TGCGCCAGCAGCTTGGGTCGGGGAGATACGCAGTATTTT. Translated: CASSLGRGDTQYF.

The V call is TRBV2, the J call TRBJ2-7; TRBD2 might be the D (6 bases). CDR1 and CDR2 (germline): SNHLY, FYNNEI. This CDR3 contains 12 residues. V was shortened by 11 bases and J by 5 bases, with 16 bases between the two germline ends. The CDR3 coding sequence is TGTGCCTGTGGGGGGAGACGGGACGAGCAGTACTTC. Protein product: CACGGRRDEQYF.

As DNA, the CDR3 is TGTGCCAGCAGTTTATCCGGACAGGGGGCCACCTATAATTCACCCCTCCACTTT. Translated: CASSLSGQGATYNSPLHF. The J gene is TRBJ1-6, the V gene TRBV27; 11 nucleotides agree with TRBD1. In germline, CDR1 is MNHEY, CDR2 SMNVEV (reference sequence). The CDR3 length is 18 residues. V was clipped by 0 bases and J by 2 bases; unmatched bases: 3.

The rearrangement uses TRBV19 and TRBJ2-7; 9 positions match TRBD2. The junction had 19 bases not matched to a gene; V was cut back by 5 bases and J by 2 bases. This CDR3 has 19 residues. Per the germline V gene, CDR1 is LNHDA and CDR2 is SQIVND (reference sequence). CDR3 residues: CASSLRRPLMAGGTYEQYF. As DNA, the CDR3 is TGTGCCAGTAGTCTAAGGCGACCATTGATGGCGGGAGGGACCTACGAGCAGTACTTC.

This CDR3 reads CASSLGSGGSNQPQHF. CDR3 nucleotide sequence: TGCGCCAGCAGCTTGGGCAGCGGGGGGAGCAATCAGCCCCAGCATTTT. The rearrangement joins TRBV5-1 to TRBJ1-5, with a possible D match to TRBD1 (5 bases). The CDR3 has 16 residues. V gave up 0 bases and J gave up 1 base, with 11 bases separating them. Germline V lookup: CDR1 SGHRS, CDR2 YFSETQ.

This clone was observed once. This chain uses TRBV30 with TRBJ2-5, with a possible D match to TRBD1 (5 bases). The CDR3 length is 15 residues. V was clipped by 0 bases and J by 4 bases, with 15 bases between them. CDR1 and CDR2 from the germline V gene are GTSNPN and SVGIG (reference sequence). This CDR3 reads CAWSVQRQWGETQYF. The CDR3 coding sequence is TGTGCCTGGAGTGTACAGAGACAGTGGGGAGAGACCCAGTACTTC. The whole variable domain, remainder taken from reference TRBV30 and TRBJ2-5, is SQTIHQWPATLVQPVGSPLSLECTVEGTSNPNLYWYRQAAGRGLQLLFYSVGIGQISSEVPQNLSASRPQDRQFILSSKKLLLSDSGFYLCAWSVQRQWGETQYFGPGTRLLVL.

V usage is TRBV24-1 and J usage is TRBJ2-3; the D is unclear. The CDR3 is made up of 17 amino acids. Germline V gives CDR1 KGHDR, CDR2 SFDVKD. V was trimmed by 8 bases and J by 0 bases, leaving 20 bases between them. CDR3 in DNA: TGTGCCACCACTGCAGGTCTCCCATTCACTAGCACAGATACGCAGTATTTT. Its translation: CATTAGLPFTSTDTQYF.

Only one count was recorded for this clone. This chain links TRBV6-5 with TRBJ1-1, with 10 bases identical to TRBD1. CDR3 length: 15 residues. J lost 4 bases, V lost 6 bases, and 8 bases had no gene match. Looked up from germline, CDR1 is MNHEY and CDR2 is SVGAGI. CDR3 loop: CASRQRDRGVTEAFF. The CDR3 DNA follows: TGTGCCAGCAGGCAGAGGGACAGGGGAGTCACTGAAGCTTTCTTT.

In its sample, this clone was seen once. This chain links TRBV12-5 with TRBJ2-7; D might be TRBD2 (5 bases). Deletions cut 0 bases from V and 2 bases from J, with 14 bases between. CDR1 is LGHNT, CDR2 FRNRAP, per germline. The CDR3 consists of 16 residues. CDR3 in amino acids: CASGLVLGSPPYEQYF. The CDR3, as DNA: TGTGCTAGTGGTTTGGTATTGGGGAGTCCGCCCTACGAGCAGTACTTC.

The chain is built from TRBV19 and TRBJ2-1; D perhaps matches TRBD2 (6 bases). The CDR3 loop spans 14 amino acids. Deletions cut 10 bases from V and 5 bases from J, with 18 bases between. CDR1 and CDR2 (germline): LNHDA, SQIVND (reference sequence). The CDR3 coding sequence is TGTGCCACTAAAGGCGGGGTGCGGAACAATGAGCAGTTCTTC. Translation gives CATKGGVRNNEQFF.

The chain has TRBV6-2 or TRBV6-3 and TRBJ2-7; D may be TRBD1 (6 bases). The germline CDR1 and CDR2 sequences are MNHEY and SVGEGT. The V end lost 6 bases, the J end lost 2 bases, and 17 bases lay between the germline ends. The CDR3 consists of 15 residues. This chain's CDR3 is CASSLYTRGAYEQYF. The DNA for the CDR3 is TGTGCCAGCAGCCTGTACACCAGGGGCGCCTACGAGCAGTACTTC.

V and J are TRBV7-2 and TRBJ1-2; perhaps TRBD1 as D (6 bases). The V gene lost 2 bases and the J gene lost 0 bases, with 16 bases spanning the gap. Per the germline V gene, CDR1 is SGHTA and CDR2 is FQGNSA. The CDR3 contains 17 residues. CDR3 sequence reads: CASSLHRGQNSNYGYTF. Here the CDR3 DNA reads TGTGCCAGCAGCTTACATCGTGGACAGAACTCTAACTATGGCTACACCTTC. Combining the CDR3 with reference TRBV7-2 and TRBJ1-2 gives the whole variable domain GAGVSQSPSNKVTEKGKDVELRCDPISGHTALYWYRQSLGQGLEFLIYFQGNSAPDKSGLPSDRFSAERTGGSVSTLTIQRTQQEDSAVYLCASSLHRGQNSNYGYTFGSGTRLTVV.